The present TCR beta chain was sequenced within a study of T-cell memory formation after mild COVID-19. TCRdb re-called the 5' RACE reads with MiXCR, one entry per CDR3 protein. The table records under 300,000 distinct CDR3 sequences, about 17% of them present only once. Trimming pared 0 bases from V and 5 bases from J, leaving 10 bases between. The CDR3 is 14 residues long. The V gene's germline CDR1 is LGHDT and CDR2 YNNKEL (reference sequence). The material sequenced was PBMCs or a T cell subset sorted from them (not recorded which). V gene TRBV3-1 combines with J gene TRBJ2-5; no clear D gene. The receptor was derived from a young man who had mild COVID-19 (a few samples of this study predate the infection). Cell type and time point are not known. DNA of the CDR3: TGTGCCAGCAGCCAAGATCCGGTCGGGGAGACCCAGTACTTC. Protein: CASSQDPVGETQYF.